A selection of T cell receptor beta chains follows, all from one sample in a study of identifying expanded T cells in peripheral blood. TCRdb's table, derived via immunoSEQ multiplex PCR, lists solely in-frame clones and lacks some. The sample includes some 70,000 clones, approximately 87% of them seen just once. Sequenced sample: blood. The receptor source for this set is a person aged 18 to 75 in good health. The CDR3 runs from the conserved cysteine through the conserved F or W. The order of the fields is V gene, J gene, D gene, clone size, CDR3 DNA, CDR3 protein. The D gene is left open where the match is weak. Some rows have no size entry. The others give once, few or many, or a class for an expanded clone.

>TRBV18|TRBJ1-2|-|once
TGTGCCAGCTCACCAAACCCGAATATTAACTATGGCTACACCTTC
CASSPNPNINYGYTF
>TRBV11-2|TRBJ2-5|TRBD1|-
TGTGCCAGCAGCCTCGGGACAGGGGTGGAGACCCAGTACTTC
CASSLGTGVETQYF
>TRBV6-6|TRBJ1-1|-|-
TGTGCCAGCACCGGAGGGGGGATGAACACTGAAGCTTTCTTT
CASTGGGMNTEAFF
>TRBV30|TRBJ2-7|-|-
TGTGCCTGGAGCGGCGTCCTCTACGAGCAGTACTTC
CAWSGVLYEQYF
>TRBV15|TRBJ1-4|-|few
TGTGCCACCAGCCGGGCCTACTTGGAAAAACTGTTTTTT
CATSRAYLEKLFF
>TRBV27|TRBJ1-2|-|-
TGTGCCAGCAGTTTCCAGGGATTGAGAGGCTACACCTTC
CASSFQGLRGYTF
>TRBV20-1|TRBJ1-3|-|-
TGCAGTGCAAAGGTCGGAAACACCATATATTTT
CSAKVGNTIYF
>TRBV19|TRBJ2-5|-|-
TGTGCCAGTAGGGGGGGTTTCGCCCAAGAGACCCAGTACTTC
CASRGGFAQETQYF
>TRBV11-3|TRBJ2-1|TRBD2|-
TGTGCCAGCAGTGGGCAACTAGCGGGAGGGCCCGTTCCCGAGCAGTTCTTC
CASSGQLAGGPVPEQFF
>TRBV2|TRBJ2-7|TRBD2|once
TGTGCCAGCAGCCGGACTAGCGGGAGGGGGGGGCAGTACTTC
CASSRTSGRGGQYF
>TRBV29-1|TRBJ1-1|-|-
TGCAGCGTTGCCCCGGCGGCGGACACTGAAGCTTTCTTT
CSVAPAADTEAFF
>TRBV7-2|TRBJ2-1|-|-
TGTGCCAGCAGCTCAGTCCGTAACAATGAGCAGTTCTTC
CASSSVRNNEQFF
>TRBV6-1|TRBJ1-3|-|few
TGTGCCAGCTGCCTAGACTCTGGAAACACCATATATTTT
CASCLDSGNTIYF
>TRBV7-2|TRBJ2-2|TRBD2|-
TGTGCCAGCAGCTTAGCGGGACTAGCGGGAAACACCGGGGAGCTGTTTTTT
CASSLAGLAGNTGELFF
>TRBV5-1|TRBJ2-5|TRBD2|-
TGCGCCAGCAGCCCAGGACTAGCGGGACATGAGACCCAGTACTTC
CASSPGLAGHETQYF
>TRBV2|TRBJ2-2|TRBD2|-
TGTGCCAGCAAGGGACTAGCGGGTCCCGGGGAGCTGTTTTTT
CASKGLAGPGELFF